The source of this T cell receptor beta chain is a study of blood T cells in healthy people across ages. Across the study: Through template switching, about one barcoded beta molecule was captured per two T cells, as measured in model experiments. Study-wide results and caveats: Unsorted PBMC material precluded a definitive naive versus antigen-experienced comparison.

This clonotype appeared a few times. The antigen is unknown. For every donor, a draw yielded approximately 9.8 milliliters of peripheral blood. The total RNA that was extracted per sample amounted to at least 5 micrograms. For the second PCR, which ran for roughly 6 to 12 cycles, a sample-barcoded 5' primer and a J-beta primer mix were used. Using its own MiXCR run on the 5' RACE reads, TCRdb lists one record per CDR3 protein. Seen here are approximately 1.5 million distinct CDR3 sequences, about 32% observed once, and the top ten hold approximately 11%. This CDR3 spans 19 amino acids. CDR1 and CDR2 (germline): SGHAT, FQNNGV. Trimming took off 0 bases at V and 2 bases at J, with 22 bases between the two ends.

The V and J genes are TRBV11-2 and TRBJ2-5; D might be TRBD2 (7 bases). This clonotype was sampled from a woman in her twenties or thirties in good health. The specimen sequenced was blood. DNA for the CDR3: TGTGCCAGCAGCTTAGATCTCTTCGGCGGGGGCGCTCCACAAGAGACCCAGTACTTC. Residues: CASSLDLFGGGAPQETQYF.